This TCR beta chain was sequenced in a study of shared clonotypes between healthy human individuals. At the level of the study: Researchers assigned three CD4 naive, three CD4 memory, two CD8 naive and one CD8 memory plate to each donor.

Points from the study as a whole: Incomplete sequencing of sorted subsets was indicated by rarefaction despite large depth. Tissues were not sampled, only blood, and their repertoires likely differ. Naive subsets usually exceeded memory subsets in estimated richness.

Only a few counts were recorded for this clone. Its matching antigen is unknown. Measured with immunoSEQ multiplex PCR; TCRdb has only the in-frame clones, and not every one. The sample yields 2 million or so clones, 95% seen once. V dropped 5 bases and J dropped 7 bases, with 11 bases sitting between them. The CDR3 extends over 12 amino acids. Germline-derived CDR1 and CDR2 are LNHDA and SQIVND (reference sequence). The sequence came from a man younger than 35 in good health. The sequenced sample was naive CD4+ T cells sorted from blood. Subset defined: CD45RA+ positively selected. The rearrangement joins TRBV19 to TRBJ1-2, with D possibly TRBD1 on 5 matching bases. CDR3 loop: CASSPSGGGYTF. CDR3 nucleotides: TGTGCCAGTAGTCCCTCCGGGGGTGGCTACACCTTC.